Listed below are T cell receptor beta chains from one sample, sequenced in a study of cytomegalovirus exposure and HLA in healthy donors. Using immunoSEQ multiplex PCR, the repertoire was profiled, and TCRdb retains in-frame clones only, with some absent. The sample consists of about 70,000 clones, 74% of them appearing once. Sequencing was done on a sample of PBMCs. These receptors were taken from a human donor in good health. The CDR3 runs from the conserved cysteine through the conserved F or W. The D gene is left open where the match is weak. Rows give clone size only sometimes, using once, few, many, or a class for an expanded clone.

-	-	TRBV27	TRBJ2-5	TGTGCCAGCAGTTTGGGGCCTAAAGAGACCCAGTACTTC	CASSLGPKETQYF
-	TRBD1	TRBV11-2	TRBJ2-1	TGTGCCAGCAGCCCCGGATCCGGGACAGGGGGATCTGAGCAGTTCTTC	CASSPGSGTGGSEQFF
-	TRBD1	TRBV10-3	TRBJ1-4	TGTGCCATCAGTGGCACAGGGGGCGGTGAAAAACTGTTTTTT	CAISGTGGGEKLFF
-	-	TRBV11-3	TRBJ1-1	TGTGCCAGCAGCCTCCAGGGAATGAACACTGAAGCTTTCTTT	CASSLQGMNTEAFF
once	-	TRBV4-1	TRBJ2-1	TGCGCCAGCAGCGCCCGGGACACAGACAATGAGCAGTTCTTC	CASSARDTDNEQFF
once	-	TRBV7-2	TRBJ2-3	TGTGCCAGCAGCTTAGTCGCGGGTTCGGATACGCAGTATTTT	CASSLVAGSDTQYF
-	TRBD2	TRBV27	TRBJ2-7	TGTGCCAGCAGTGGACTAGCCGAAGAGCAGTACTTC	CASSGLAEEQYF
-	TRBD1	TRBV28	TRBJ2-7	TGTGCCAGCAGTGTGGACAGGGTGGAGGGCTACGAGCAGTACTTC	CASSVDRVEGYEQYF
few	TRBD2	TRBV6-1	TRBJ2-2	TGTGCCAGCAGTGAGACTTTCCTAGCGGGGATACACACCGGGGAGCTGTTTTTT	CASSETFLAGIHTGELFF
many	TRBD2	TRBV6-4	TRBJ2-3	TGTGCCAGCAGTGACTCTAGCGGGAGGGCCACAGATACGCAGTATTTT	CASSDSSGRATDTQYF
-	-	TRBV6-1	TRBJ1-5	TGTGCCAGCAGTGAAATGGAGGATCAGCCCCAGCATTTT	CASSEMEDQPQHF
few	-	TRBV6-1	TRBJ2-7	TGTGCCAGCAGTGAAGGGGCTGGTGTTAGCTCCTACGAGCAGTACTTC	CASSEGAGVSSYEQYF
-	TRBD1	TRBV9	TRBJ1-2	TGTGCCAGCAGCAGGACAGGCGGCTACACCTTC	CASSRTGGYTF
-	-	TRBV6-5	TRBJ1-2	TGTGCCAGCAGAACCGGCCTTTGGACACACTATGGCTACACCTTC	CASRTGLWTHYGYTF
-	TRBD2	TRBV4-1	TRBJ2-1	TGCGCCAGCAGCCAAGGGGGGGGAGTCCCCTACAATGAGCAGTTCTTC	CASSQGGGVPYNEQFF
-	-	TRBV7-2	TRBJ1-5	TGTGCCAGCAGCCTAGGGGGGGTTGGGGGACGACAGCCCCAGCATTTT	CASSLGGVGGRQPQHF
-	-	TRBV30	TRBJ2-1	TGTGCCTGCGGAGCGGAGCAGTTCTTC	CACGAEQFF
once	TRBD1	TRBV13	TRBJ2-1	TGTGCCAGCAGCTTGACAGGGGCCTACAATGAGCAGTTCTTC	CASSLTGAYNEQFF
few	-	TRBV10-1	TRBJ1-1	TGCGCCAGCAGTGACCCCAGCACTGAAGCTTTCTTT	CASSDPSTEAFF
-	-	TRBV28	TRBJ1-1	TGTGCCAGCACCTTCTCGAGCCGAGCTTTCTTT	CASTFSSRAFF
-	TRBD1	TRBV6-1	TRBJ2-5	TGTGCCACAGACAGGGTGAAAGAGACCCAGTACTTC	CATDRVKETQYF
-	-	TRBV27	TRBJ2-1	TGTGCCAGCAGTTGGGGGGTAAATGAGCAGTTCTTC	CASSWGVNEQFF
few	-	TRBV28	TRBJ1-1	TGTGCCAGCAGTTTAGTCGGTGGGTCGGGAAGGACTGAAGCTTTCTTT	CASSLVGGSGRTEAFF
once	TRBD2	TRBV14	TRBJ2-1	TGTGCCAGCAGCCTTTACCCCCCGCTAGCGGGTAACAATGAGCAGTTCTTC	CASSLYPPLAGNNEQFF
-	-	TRBV19	TRBJ1-1	TGTGCCAGTAAGGCCTCGGGAGATACTGAAGCTTTCTTT	CASKASGDTEAFF
once	TRBD1	TRBV25-1	TRBJ2-2	TGTGCCAGCAGTGGCTCGACAGGGGAGAACACCGGGGAGCTGTTTTTT	CASSGSTGENTGELFF
-	TRBD2	TRBV5-1	TRBJ2-5	TGCGCCAGCACCCCGGGTAGCGGGAGGGAGACCCAGTACTTC	CASTPGSGRETQYF
-	-	TRBV25-1	TRBJ2-7	TGTGCCAGCAGTGAAACCGAGAGCTCCTACGAGCAGTACTTC	CASSETESSYEQYF
-	-	TRBV6-6	TRBJ1-5	TGTGCCAGCAGTCCGACAGGAGGAAATCAGCCCCAGCATTTT	CASSPTGGNQPQHF
-	-	TRBV5-1	TRBJ1-4	TGCGCCAGCAGCCCCCTATGGGTAGGGGCGCACCGTGCAACTAATGAAAAACTGTTTTTT	CASSPLWVGAHRATNEKLFF
-	-	TRBV25-1	TRBJ2-7	TGTGCCAGCAGTACTACCGGGACGGAGGGCCCCTACGAGCAGTACTTC	CASSTTGTEGPYEQYF
-	TRBD1	TRBV6-5	TRBJ2-5	TGTGCCAGCAGTTACTCCTACAGGGGGCAAGAGACCCAGTACTTC	CASSYSYRGQETQYF
-	-	TRBV7-9	TRBJ2-7	TGTGCCAGCAGCCCGATCATACAGGGCTACGAGCAGTACTTC	CASSPIIQGYEQYF
-	-	TRBV7-9	TRBJ2-7	TGTGCCAGCAGCATGGACCGGGGCTACGAGCAGTACTTC	CASSMDRGYEQYF
few	-	TRBV5-6	TRBJ2-7	TGTGCCAGCAGCTTGGTGGCGGGATACGAGCAGTACTTC	CASSLVAGYEQYF
-	-	TRBV29-1	TRBJ1-1	TGCAGCTCCGCTAGAGGGACTGAAGCTTTCTTT	CSSARGTEAFF
-	TRBD1	TRBV6-6	TRBJ1-2	TGTGCCAGCAGTTATCAGGGGGCGAGCTATGGCTACACCTTC	CASSYQGASYGYTF
-	TRBD2	TRBV7-8	TRBJ2-5	TGTGCCAGTCAAAGGGGAGGGTCAGAGACCCAGTACTTC	CASQRGGSETQYF
-	TRBD1	TRBV4-1	TRBJ2-5	TGCGCCAGCAGCCACCAGGGGGCTCTTGAGACCCAGTACTTC	CASSHQGALETQYF
-	TRBD2	TRBV6-6	TRBJ2-7	TGTGCCAGCAGTTACTTAGCGGGAACCTACGAGCAGTACTTC	CASSYLAGTYEQYF
-	-	TRBV30	TRBJ1-1	TGTGCCTGGAGTCCTCCCTCGCCGAGGGACACTGAAGCTTTCTTT	CAWSPPSPRDTEAFF
-	TRBD2	TRBV5-1	TRBJ2-1	TGCGCCAGCACCTGGACTAGCGGAAGCAATGAGCAGTTCTTC	CASTWTSGSNEQFF
-	-	TRBV9	TRBJ2-5	TGTGCCAGCAGCGGACGACAGGCCCAAGAGACCCAGTACTTC	CASSGRQAQETQYF
-	-	TRBV7-3	TRBJ2-3	TGTGCCAGCAGCTTAACAGGGGAAACAGATACGCAGTATTTT	CASSLTGETDTQYF
once	TRBD1	TRBV5-6	TRBJ1-5	TGTGCCAGCAGCAAGGGACAGGGATATCAGCCCCAGCATTTT	CASSKGQGYQPQHF
-	TRBD1	TRBV5-1	TRBJ2-1	TGCGCCAGCAGCCTCCGACAGCGACAGGGGCAGTTCTTC	CASSLRQRQGQFF
-	TRBD1	TRBV5-1	TRBJ1-1	TGCGCCAGCAGCTTCCTAACCGGGACAGGGGGCGGAACTGAAGCTTTCTTT	CASSFLTGTGGGTEAFF
-	-	TRBV5-1	TRBJ2-3	TGCGCCAGCAGCTCCACAGGTGCCCCCGATACGCAGTATTTT	CASSSTGAPDTQYF
few	TRBD1	TRBV5-1	TRBJ1-2	TGCGCCAGCAGCTTAACGGGACAGCCAACAACCGGCTACACCTTC	CASSLTGQPTTGYTF